This T cell receptor beta chain was recovered during a study of cytomegalovirus exposure and HLA in healthy donors (dated by TCRdb to the late 2010s). With respect to the entire study: According to a later analysis, one platform produced both the roughly 110 validation repertoires and the 550 to 800 repertoires of the first cohort. Besides the first cohort of approximately 710 subjects, a separate validation cohort made up of 120 different subjects was used. High-throughput TCR immunosequencing, statistical association of individual TCRs with disease status, and machine learning were combined to predict cytomegalovirus infection status. The study was designed to test whether signatures of past pathogen exposure could be identified by cataloging public T cell receptors.

Library preparation used the immunoSEQ multiplex PCR assay. The published analysis was carried out like this. To diagnose cytomegalovirus status from the catalog of TCR beta chain sequences, a statistical classification framework was built. Drawn from immuneACCESS, this table holds only the in-frame rearrangements with V and J called that TCRdb kept. Clones are partly lost; checked studies trace under half to an unresolved V gene and leave the rest unexplained. Clone size and the V and J calls come from that table; the DNA yielded D and trimming. For this sample the table gives approximately 200,000 clones, of which under 95% were detected only once. The ten largest make up approximately 0.99% of the sample. Broader findings and caveats from the paper: A later analysis found that TCRs clustered in the first cohort also tended to co-occur in the roughly 120 validation repertoires, with about 94% of cluster scores above 0. All 120 or so repertoires were used to score co-occurrence in the validation cohort in a later analysis, because that analysis had no HLA typing for the cohort. The classifier was reported to diagnose cytomegalovirus status with high specificity and sensitivity in both the original and validation cohorts. The authors suggested that the approach could potentially be generalized to other disease states and immunological phenotypes. The study gave a list of about 170 TCR beta chains associated with cytomegalovirus. In vitro tests confirmed that three of the cytomegalovirus-associated TCR beta chains recognize cytomegalovirus antigens. While some public TCRs were present in many individuals, most TCR sequences turned up only very rarely across donors.

The donors were included in the validation cohort of 120 subjects, a group kept apart from the approximately 650-subject first cohort. The cysteine opens and the phenylalanine closes a CDR3 of 14 amino acids. Just the 42-base CDR3 DNA is kept, in frame starting at base 1. Trimming takes 6 bases off V and 3 bases off J; junction bases not matched to a gene: 3. The germline V gene provides CDR1 SGHAT and CDR2 FQNNGV. Concerning this clone: Its antigen is not yet known. No much larger clone exists at a distance of one base, and base qualities are not known.

Input material: PBMCs. This clonotype originated in a woman aged 18-29 years in good health and CMV-seronegative. Here the chain combines TRBV11-2 and TRBJ2-2, and 8 bases in between align with TRBD2. The CDR3 sequence is CASRSSGYTGELFF. The nucleotides are TGTGCCAGCAGGTCTAGCGGGTACACCGGGGAGCTGTTTTTT.